This T cell receptor beta chain was identified during a study of T cells in Graves' hyperthyroidism and ophthalmopathy. Study summary: Blood from the periphery was taken at initial diagnosis, before any treatment.

Germline-derived CDR1 and CDR2 are SEHNR and FQNEAQ (reference sequence). This CDR3 contains 14 residues. V dropped 0 bases and J dropped 10 bases, with 13 bases sitting between them. Amplification of TCR beta CDR3 regions used RNA as the template. HTBI primers drove first-round RT-PCR of the TCR CDR3. TCRdb itself ran the multiplex PCR reads through MiXCR, one entry per CDR3 protein. This table has hundreds of thousands of distinct CDR3 sequences, less than 25% appearing once. Overall study results and limits: Blood also showed most of the thyroid clonotypes that were expanded above 0.001.

Patients affected by ophthalmopathy presented a Clinical Activity Score of at least 3, a NOSPECS grade of at least 4, and disease duration below 3 months. This clonotype came up a few times. Its target is unknown. This receptor was taken from a man aged 25-40 years with Graves' ophthalmopathy. The chain joins TRBV7-9 to TRBJ2-1; D is uncertain. The sample consisted of blood. The CDR3 coding sequence is TGTGCCAGCAGCTTAGCGAGCCTAACCCCAGAGCAGTTCTTC. The encoded protein is CASSLASLTPEQFF.